This TCR beta chain is drawn from a study of T cell clonality in common variable immunodeficiency. This clone was detected many times. Its target is not known. The read halts 3 residues ahead of the CDR3 end, with the missing end drawn from the germline J gene. Findings and limits, study-wide: Links between repertoire features and CVID complications were heterogeneity-limited. Fewer TCRbeta clones were shared among CVID subjects than controls.

There are 13 residues in the CDR3. Germline loops: CDR1 DFQATT, CDR2 SNEGSKA (reference sequence). V was pared by 6 bases and J by 3 bases, with 5 bases of the junction left unmatched. Sequencing was performed with immunoSEQ multiplex PCR; in TCRdb, only in-frame clones are kept and a portion is missing. The counts give roughly 79,000 clones, none of them seen only once; around 0.8% is held by the top ten. Patients and controls were mostly of Caucasian heritage. Blood samples were heparinized, about 4.5 to 8 ml per donor. The clonotype originates from a person aged 18-70 years in good health. The chain is built from TRBV20-1 and TRBJ2-1; 7 bases match TRBD2. Sequenced sample: peripheral blood mononuclear cells. CDR3 DNA, as far as it was read: TGCAGTGCCATTCTAGCGGACTACAATGAG. Translating gives CSAILADYNE. The whole CDR3 region reads CSAILADYNEQFF.